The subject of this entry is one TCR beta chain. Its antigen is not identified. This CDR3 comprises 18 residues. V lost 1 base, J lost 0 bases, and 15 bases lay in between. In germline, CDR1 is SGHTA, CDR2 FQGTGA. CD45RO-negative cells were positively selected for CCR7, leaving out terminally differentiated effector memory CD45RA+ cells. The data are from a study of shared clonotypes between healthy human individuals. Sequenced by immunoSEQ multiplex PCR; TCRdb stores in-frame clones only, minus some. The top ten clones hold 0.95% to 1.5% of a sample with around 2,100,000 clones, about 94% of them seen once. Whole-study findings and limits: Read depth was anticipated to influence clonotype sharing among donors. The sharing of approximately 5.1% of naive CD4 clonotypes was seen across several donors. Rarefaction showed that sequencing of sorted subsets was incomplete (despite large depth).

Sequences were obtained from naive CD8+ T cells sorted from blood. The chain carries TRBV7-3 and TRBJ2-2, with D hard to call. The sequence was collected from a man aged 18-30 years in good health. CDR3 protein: CASSLNLFDWANTGELFF. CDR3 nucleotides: TGTGCCAGCAGCTTAAATTTGTTCGATTGGGCGAACACCGGGGAGCTGTTTTTT. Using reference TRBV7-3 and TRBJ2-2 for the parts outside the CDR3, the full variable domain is GAGVSQTPSNKVTEKGKYVELRCDPISGHTALYWYRQSLGQGPEFLIYFQGTGAADDSGLPNDRFFAVRPEGSVSTLKIQRTERGDSAVYLCASSLNLFDWANTGELFFGEGSRLTVL.